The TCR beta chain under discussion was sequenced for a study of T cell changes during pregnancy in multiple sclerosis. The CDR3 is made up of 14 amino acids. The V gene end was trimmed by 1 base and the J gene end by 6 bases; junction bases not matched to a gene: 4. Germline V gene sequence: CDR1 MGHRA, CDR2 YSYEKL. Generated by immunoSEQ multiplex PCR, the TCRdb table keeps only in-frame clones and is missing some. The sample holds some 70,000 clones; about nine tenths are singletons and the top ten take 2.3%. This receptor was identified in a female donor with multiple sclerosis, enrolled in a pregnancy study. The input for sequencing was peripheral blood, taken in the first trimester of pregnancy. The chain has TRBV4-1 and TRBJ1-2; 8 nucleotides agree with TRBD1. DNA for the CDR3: TGCGCCAGCAGCCAAGTTCTGGGACAGGATGGCTACACCTTC. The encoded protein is CASSQVLGQDGYTF.